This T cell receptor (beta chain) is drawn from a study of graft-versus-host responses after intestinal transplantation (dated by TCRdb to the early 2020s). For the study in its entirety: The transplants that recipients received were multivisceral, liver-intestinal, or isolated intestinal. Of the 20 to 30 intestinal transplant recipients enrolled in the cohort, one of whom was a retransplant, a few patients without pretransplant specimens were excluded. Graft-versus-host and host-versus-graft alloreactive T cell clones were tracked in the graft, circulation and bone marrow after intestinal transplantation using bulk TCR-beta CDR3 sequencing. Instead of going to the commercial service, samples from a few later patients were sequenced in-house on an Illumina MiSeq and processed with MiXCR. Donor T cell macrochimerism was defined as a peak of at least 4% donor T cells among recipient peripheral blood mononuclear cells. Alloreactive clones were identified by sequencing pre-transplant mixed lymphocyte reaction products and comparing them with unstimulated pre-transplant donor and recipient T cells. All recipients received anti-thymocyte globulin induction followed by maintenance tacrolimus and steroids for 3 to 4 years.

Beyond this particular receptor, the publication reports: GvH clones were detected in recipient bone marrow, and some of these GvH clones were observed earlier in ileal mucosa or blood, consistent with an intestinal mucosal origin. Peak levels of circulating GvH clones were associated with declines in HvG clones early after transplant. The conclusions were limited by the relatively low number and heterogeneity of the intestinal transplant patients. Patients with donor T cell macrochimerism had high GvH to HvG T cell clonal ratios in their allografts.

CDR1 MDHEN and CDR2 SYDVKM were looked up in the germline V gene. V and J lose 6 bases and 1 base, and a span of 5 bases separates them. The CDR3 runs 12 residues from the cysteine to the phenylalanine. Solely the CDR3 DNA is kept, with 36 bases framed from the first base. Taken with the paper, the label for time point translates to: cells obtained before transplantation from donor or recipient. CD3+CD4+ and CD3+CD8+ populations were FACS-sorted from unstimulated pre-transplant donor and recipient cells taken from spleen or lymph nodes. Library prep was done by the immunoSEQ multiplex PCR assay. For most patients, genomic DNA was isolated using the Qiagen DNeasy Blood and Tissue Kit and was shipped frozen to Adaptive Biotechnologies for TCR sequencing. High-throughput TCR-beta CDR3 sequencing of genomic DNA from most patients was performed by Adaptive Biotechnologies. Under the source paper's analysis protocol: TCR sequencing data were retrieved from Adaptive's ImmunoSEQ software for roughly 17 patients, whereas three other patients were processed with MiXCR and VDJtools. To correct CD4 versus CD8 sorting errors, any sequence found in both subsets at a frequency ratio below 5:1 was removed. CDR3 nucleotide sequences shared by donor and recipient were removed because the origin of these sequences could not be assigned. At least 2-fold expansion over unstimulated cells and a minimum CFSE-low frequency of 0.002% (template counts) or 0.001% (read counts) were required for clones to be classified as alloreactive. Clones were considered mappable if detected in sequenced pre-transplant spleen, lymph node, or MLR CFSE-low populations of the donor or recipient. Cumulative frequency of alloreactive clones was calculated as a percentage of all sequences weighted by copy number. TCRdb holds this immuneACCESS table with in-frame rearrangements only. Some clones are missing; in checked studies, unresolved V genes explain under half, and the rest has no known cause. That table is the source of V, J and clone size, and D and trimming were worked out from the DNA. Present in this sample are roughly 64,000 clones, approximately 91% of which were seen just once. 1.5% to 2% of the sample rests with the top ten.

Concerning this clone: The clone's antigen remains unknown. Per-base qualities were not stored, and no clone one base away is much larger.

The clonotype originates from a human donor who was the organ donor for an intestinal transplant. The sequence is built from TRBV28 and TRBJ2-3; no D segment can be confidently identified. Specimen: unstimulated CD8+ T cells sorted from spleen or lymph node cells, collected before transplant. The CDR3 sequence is CASSLRTDTQYF. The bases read TGTGCCAGCAGCCTCCGCACAGATACGCAGTATTTT.